What follows are 15 T cell receptor beta chains derived from one specimen sequenced in a study of post-analysis software for immune sequencing data. Carried by the TCR beta cDNA libraries were unique molecular identifiers. TCRdb re-analysed the PCR reads in MiXCR, keeping a single row per CDR3 protein. The table includes roughly 400,000 distinct CDR3 sequences, 39% detected once. Broader study findings: Relative to controls, patients had 4 or 5 TRBV segments at higher frequency, with TRBV5-6, TRBV5-1 and TRBV20-1 among these.

What these receptors recognize is not known. The sequencing sample was made of blood. These receptors all stem from a girl aged 2-9 years with multiple sclerosis.

V and J are TRBV2 and TRBJ1-2; TRBD1 is a possible D gene (5 bases). Germline lookup yields CDR1 SNHLY and CDR2 FYNNEI. Trimming took 4 bases from V and 3 from J, leaving 9 bases between them. CDR3 length: 13 residues. The chain's CDR3 is CASSGGEDYGYTF. The CDR3 DNA reads TGTGCCAGCAGTGGGGGGGAGGACTATGGCTACACCTTC.

This rearrangement joins TRBV6-2 or TRBV6-3 to TRBJ2-1; weak D call: TRBD1 (6 bases). The CDR3 runs 17 residues. Germline V gene data show CDR1 as MNHEY and CDR2 as SVGEGT. V lost 7 bases and J 9 bases, leaving 28 bases between the germline ends. CDR3 nucleotides: TGTGCCAGCACCTACTGGGGCAGGGGTGGATCAAAGGCTGAGCAGTTCTTC. This sequence encodes CASTYWGRGGSKAEQFF.

The rearrangement links TRBV7-6 to TRBJ1-5; 7 bases match TRBD1. Unmatched junction bases numbered 2, after V lost 4 bases and J lost 5 bases. CDR1 is SGHVS, CDR2 FNYEAQ, per germline. The CDR3 is 13 residues long. The CDR3 DNA sequence: TGTGCCAGCAGCTCGGGACAGTATCAGCCCCAGCATTTT. This encodes CASSSGQYQPQHF.

The chain uses TRBV6-1 and TRBJ2-7; 8 nucleotides line up with TRBD2. CDR1 and CDR2 (germline): MNHNS, SASEGT. Trimming took 0 bases from V and 6 from J; bases not matched to a gene: 13. The CDR3 length is 17 residues. CDR3 nucleotide sequence: TGTGCCAGCAGTGAAGCCCTACTAGCGGTGGGGCACGGCGAGCAGTACTTC. Protein product: CASSEALLAVGHGEQYF.

In this sample, this clonotype turned up a few times. The chain carries TRBV7-2 and TRBJ1-6; 9 bases align to TRBD1. This CDR3 contains 16 residues. With V trimmed by 4 bases and J by 10 bases, 11 bases remained unmatched. Germline V gives CDR1 SGHTA, CDR2 FQGNSA. The CDR3 DNA is TGTGCCAGCAGCTCGTGGGGGGACAGGGAAGGGTCACCCCTCCACTTT. Protein: CASSSWGDREGSPLHF.

Many counts were recorded for this clonotype. The rearrangement joins TRBV29-1 to TRBJ2-7; 9 bases map to TRBD1. The germline V gene encodes CDR1 SQVTM and CDR2 ANQGSEA. The CDR3 spans 14 residues. V shed 5 bases and J 7 bases; nucleotides not matched to a gene: 12. CDR3 sequence (DNA): TGCAGCGTTTTACAGGGGGCAACCCTGGGGGAGCAGTACTTC. It specifies CSVLQGATLGEQYF.

The count of this clonotype is one. The chain links TRBV7-9 to TRBJ2-7; no clear D gene. The V end lost 5 bases, the J end lost 3 bases, and 14 bases lay between the germline ends. Germline V gene lookup returns CDR1 SEHNR and CDR2 FQNEAQ (reference sequence). The CDR3 consists of 14 residues. CDR3 residues: CASSPIGVFYEQYF. The CDR3 region has the DNA TGTGCCAGCAGCCCCATTGGGGTATTCTACGAGCAGTACTTC.

In this sample, this clonotype turned up a few times. The chain employs TRBV20-1 and TRBJ2-1, with D unresolved. Germline assignment: CDR1 DFQATT and CDR2 SNEGSKA (reference sequence). V lost 7 bases and J lost 2, with 12 bases in between. This CDR3 spans 13 amino acids. In nucleotides, the CDR3 is TGCAGTGTTTCCCGCAGACCCTACAATGAGCAGTTCTTC. It codes for CSVSRRPYNEQFF.

The chain links TRBV7-9 to TRBJ2-7, with TRBD1 as a possible D gene (5 bases). This CDR3 spans 14 amino acids. Trimming shortened V by 0 bases and J by 5 bases, and 11 bases separated the two germline ends. In germline, CDR1 is SEHNR, CDR2 FQNEAQ (reference sequence). The CDR3 sequence is CASSLAPRVHEQYF. The CDR3, as DNA: TGTGCCAGCAGCTTAGCGCCCAGGGTGCACGAGCAGTACTTC.

The rearrangement uses TRBV7-3 and TRBJ2-3; TRBD2 matches at 8 bases. The V gene's germline CDR1 is SGHTA and CDR2 FQGTGA. The CDR3 has 16 amino acids. V shed 1 base and J 6 bases; nucleotides not matched to a gene: 9. For the CDR3, the DNA is TGTGCCAGCAGCTTAAGGGGAGCGGGAGTCCAGGATACGCAGTATTTT. As protein: CASSLRGAGVQDTQYF.

This chain joins TRBV5-1 and TRBJ2-6; the D gene is possibly TRBD1 (6 bases). Germline V CDR1 and CDR2: SGHRS, YFSETQ. The CDR3 sequence is 17 residues long. Trimming took 4 bases from V and 0 from J, leaving 14 bases between them. As DNA, the CDR3 is TGCGCCAGCAGCCGACAGGCCCAGGGCTCTGGGGCCAACGTCCTGACTTTC. It translates to CASSRQAQGSGANVLTF.

This clonotype appeared a few times. The CDR3 here is CASSASLRSGTDTQYF. The DNA of the CDR3 is TGTGCCAGCAGCGCCAGCCTCAGGAGCGGGACAGATACGCAGTATTTT. V usage is TRBV7-8 and J usage is TRBJ2-3, with D perhaps matching TRBD2 (6 bases). Trimming removed 5 bases from V and 3 bases from J, with 18 bases in between. Germline V gene data show CDR1 as SGHVS and CDR2 as FQNEAQ. This CDR3 is built from 16 residues. Based on the CDR3 plus reference TRBV7-8 and TRBJ2-3, the full variable domain is GAGVSQSPRYKVAKRGQDVALRCDPISGHVSLFWYQQALGQGPEFLTYFQNEAQLDKSGLPSDRFFAERPEGSVSTLKIQRTQQEDSAVYLCASSASLRSGTDTQYFGPGTRLTVL.

This chain joins TRBV20-1 and TRBJ2-1; 9 positions agree with TRBD1. Germline CDR1 reads DFQATT; CDR2 reads SNEGSKA (reference sequence). The J segment lost 8 bases and the V segment lost 2 bases, leaving 10 bases of the junction unmatched. The CDR3 contains 15 residues. For the CDR3, the DNA is TGCAGTGCTAGAATCGTCCGGGACAGGGTATATGAGCAGTTCTTC. It specifies CSARIVRDRVYEQFF.

This chain links TRBV28 with TRBJ1-2; D not resolved. Deletions cut 6 bases from V and 4 bases from J, with 15 bases between. Looked up from germline, CDR1 is MDHEN and CDR2 is SYDVKM. The CDR3 extends over 14 amino acids. CDR3 in DNA: TGTGCCAGCAGCCCGAGTGGCATCGGCTATGGCTACACCTTC. Amino acid sequence: CASSPSGIGYGYTF.

This clonotype was counted only a few times. The V and J genes are TRBV6-5 and TRBJ1-5; D is unclear. V dropped 5 bases and J dropped 2 bases, with 16 bases sitting between them. This CDR3 is built from 16 residues. Germline V gene data show CDR1 as MNHEY and CDR2 as SVGAGI. This chain's CDR3 is CASSPVPSAGNQPQHF. CDR3 in DNA: TGTGCCAGCAGTCCGGTCCCCAGCGCGGGCAATCAGCCCCAGCATTTT.